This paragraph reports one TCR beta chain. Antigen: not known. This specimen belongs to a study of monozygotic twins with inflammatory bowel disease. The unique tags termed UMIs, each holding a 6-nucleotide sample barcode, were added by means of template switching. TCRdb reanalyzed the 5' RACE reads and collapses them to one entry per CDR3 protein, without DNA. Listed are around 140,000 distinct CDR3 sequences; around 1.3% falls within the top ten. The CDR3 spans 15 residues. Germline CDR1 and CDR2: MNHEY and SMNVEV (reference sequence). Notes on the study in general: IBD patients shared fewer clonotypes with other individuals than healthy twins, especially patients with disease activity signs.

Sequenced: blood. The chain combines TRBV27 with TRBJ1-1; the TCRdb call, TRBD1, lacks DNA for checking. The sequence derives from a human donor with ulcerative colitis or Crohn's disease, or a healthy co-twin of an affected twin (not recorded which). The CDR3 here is CASSLSYRGVTEAFF.